In its sample, the clone carrying this TCR beta chain was seen many times. No antigen is known for it. The data derive from a study of T cell repertoires in cytomegalovirus infection. Study context: CMV infection together with matching HLA type was indicated by public TCR beta signatures. Findings of the study overall: Ex vivo responses were dominated by HLA-C-restricted CMV-specific TCR beta clonotypes. Identification of carriers of CMV plus the relevant HLA was achieved through cumulative public TCR beta family frequency.

There are 16 residues in the CDR3. The V gene's germline CDR1 is SGHTA and CDR2 FQGNSA. Trimming cost V 5 bases and J 4 bases, with 18 bases left between them. Each CDR3 protein gets one entry after TCRdb re-called the reads with MiXCR. This table has some 220,000 distinct CDR3 sequences, over 9% appearing once. The V and J genes are TRBV7-2 and TRBJ1-5; D might be TRBD1 (6 bases). What was sequenced was PBMCs. This clonotype was sampled from a human donor in good health (CMV status not recorded). Some clones in this sample may be carry-over from other donors' samples. This CDR3 is CASSPQTGSLNQPQHF. DNA for the CDR3: TGTGCCAGCAGCCCCCAGACAGGTTCTTTAAATCAGCCCCAGCATTTT.